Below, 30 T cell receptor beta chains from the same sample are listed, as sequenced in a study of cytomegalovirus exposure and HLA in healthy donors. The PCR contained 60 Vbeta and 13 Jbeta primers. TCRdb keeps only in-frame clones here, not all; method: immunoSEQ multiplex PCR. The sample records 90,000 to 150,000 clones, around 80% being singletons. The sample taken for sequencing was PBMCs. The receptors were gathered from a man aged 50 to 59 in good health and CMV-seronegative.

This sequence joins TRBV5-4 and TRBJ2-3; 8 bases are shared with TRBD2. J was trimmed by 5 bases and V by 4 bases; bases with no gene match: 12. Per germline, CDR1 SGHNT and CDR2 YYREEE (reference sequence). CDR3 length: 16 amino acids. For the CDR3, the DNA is TGTGCCAGCAGCCCCAACCTGGGACTAGAATTAGATACGCAGTATTTT. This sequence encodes CASSPNLGLELDTQYF.

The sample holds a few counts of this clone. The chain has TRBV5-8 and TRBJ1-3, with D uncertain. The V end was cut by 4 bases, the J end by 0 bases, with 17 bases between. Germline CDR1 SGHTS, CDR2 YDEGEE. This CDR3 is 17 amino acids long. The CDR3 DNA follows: TGTGCCAGCAGCAAAGGGTCTTGGAGGAGCTCTGGAAACACCATATATTTT. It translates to CASSKGSWRSSGNTIYF.

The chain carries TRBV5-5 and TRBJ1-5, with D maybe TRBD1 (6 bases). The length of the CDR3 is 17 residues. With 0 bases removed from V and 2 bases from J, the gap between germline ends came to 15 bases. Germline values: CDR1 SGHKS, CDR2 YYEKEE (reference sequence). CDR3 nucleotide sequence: TGTGCCAGCAGCTTGGGCGGCAGGGGATCGGGCAATCAGCCCCAGCATTTT. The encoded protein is CASSLGGRGSGNQPQHF.

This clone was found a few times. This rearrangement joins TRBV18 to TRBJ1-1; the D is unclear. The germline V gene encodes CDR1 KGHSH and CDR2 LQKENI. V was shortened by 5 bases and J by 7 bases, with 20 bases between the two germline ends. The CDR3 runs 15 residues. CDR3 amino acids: CASSISRGTTSEAFF. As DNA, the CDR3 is TGTGCCAGCTCAATATCTCGGGGAACCACAAGTGAAGCTTTCTTT.

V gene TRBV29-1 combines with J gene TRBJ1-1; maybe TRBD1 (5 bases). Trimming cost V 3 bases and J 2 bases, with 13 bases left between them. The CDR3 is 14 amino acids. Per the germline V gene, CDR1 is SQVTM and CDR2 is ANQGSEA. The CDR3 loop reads CSVDLSGANTEAFF. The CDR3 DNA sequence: TGCAGCGTTGACCTTAGTGGGGCCAACACTGAAGCTTTCTTT.

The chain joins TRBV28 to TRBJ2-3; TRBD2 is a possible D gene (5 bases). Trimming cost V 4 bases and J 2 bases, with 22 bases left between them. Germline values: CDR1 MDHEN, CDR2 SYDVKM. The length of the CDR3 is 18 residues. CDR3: CASSSTSLLEGPTDTQYF. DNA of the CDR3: TGTGCCAGCAGTTCAACATCCCTACTAGAGGGTCCCACAGATACGCAGTATTTT.

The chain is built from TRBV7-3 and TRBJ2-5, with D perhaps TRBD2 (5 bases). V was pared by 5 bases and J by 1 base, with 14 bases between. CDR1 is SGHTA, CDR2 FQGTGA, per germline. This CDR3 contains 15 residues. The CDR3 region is CASSPGETLQETQYF. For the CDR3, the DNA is TGTGCCAGCAGCCCCGGGGAGACCCTCCAAGAGACCCAGTACTTC.

The CDR3 sequence: CASSYRGDSNTGELFF. The CDR3 DNA follows: TGCGCCAGCAGCTACAGGGGGGACTCGAACACCGGGGAGCTGTTTTTT. The chain joins TRBV4-1 to TRBJ2-2; TRBD1 matches 8 bases. CDR1 is MGHRA and CDR2 is YSYEKL in the germline V gene. V lost 5 bases, J lost 0 bases, and 5 bases stayed unmatched. The CDR3 covers 16 residues.

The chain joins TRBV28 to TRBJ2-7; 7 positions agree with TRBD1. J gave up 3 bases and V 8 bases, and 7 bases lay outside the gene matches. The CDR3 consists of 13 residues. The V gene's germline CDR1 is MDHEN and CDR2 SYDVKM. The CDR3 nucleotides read TGTGCCAGCGGTACAGGGGTGCTCTACGAGCAGTACTTC. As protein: CASGTGVLYEQYF.

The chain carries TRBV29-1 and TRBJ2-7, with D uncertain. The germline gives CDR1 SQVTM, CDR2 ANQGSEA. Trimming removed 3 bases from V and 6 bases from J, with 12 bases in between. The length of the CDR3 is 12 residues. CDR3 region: CSVELTPREQYF. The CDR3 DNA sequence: TGCAGCGTTGAGTTGACTCCTCGCGAGCAGTACTTC.

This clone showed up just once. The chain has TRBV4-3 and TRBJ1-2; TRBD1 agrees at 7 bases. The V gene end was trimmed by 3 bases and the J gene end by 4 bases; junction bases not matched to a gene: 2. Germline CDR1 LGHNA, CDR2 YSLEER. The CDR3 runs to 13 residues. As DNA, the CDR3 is TGCGCCAGCAGCCAGGGACAGCTCTATGGCTACACCTTC. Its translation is CASSQGQLYGYTF.

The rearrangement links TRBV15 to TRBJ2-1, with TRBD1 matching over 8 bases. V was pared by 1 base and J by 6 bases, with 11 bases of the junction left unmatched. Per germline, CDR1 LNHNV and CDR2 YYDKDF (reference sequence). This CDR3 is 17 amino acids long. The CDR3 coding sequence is TGTGCCACCAGCAGAGTTACCGGGACAGACAGGGGCAATGAGCAGTTCTTC. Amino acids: CATSRVTGTDRGNEQFF.

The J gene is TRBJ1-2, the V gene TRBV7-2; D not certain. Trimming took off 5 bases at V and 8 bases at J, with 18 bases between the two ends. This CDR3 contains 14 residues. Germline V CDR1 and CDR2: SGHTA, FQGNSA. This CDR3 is CASSHGGRMGGYTF. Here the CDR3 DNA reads TGTGCCAGCAGCCACGGAGGCAGGATGGGCGGCTACACCTTC.

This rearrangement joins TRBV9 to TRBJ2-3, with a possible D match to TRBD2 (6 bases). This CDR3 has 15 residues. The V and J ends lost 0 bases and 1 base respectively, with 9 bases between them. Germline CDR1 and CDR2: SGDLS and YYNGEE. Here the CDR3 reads CASSVVSGRTDTQYF. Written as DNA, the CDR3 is TGTGCCAGCAGCGTAGTTAGCGGTCGCACAGATACGCAGTATTTT.

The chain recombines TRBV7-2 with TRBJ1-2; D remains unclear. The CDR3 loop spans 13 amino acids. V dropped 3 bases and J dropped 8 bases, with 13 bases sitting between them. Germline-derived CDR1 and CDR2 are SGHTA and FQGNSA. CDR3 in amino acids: CASSFPIDRGYTF. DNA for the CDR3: TGTGCCAGCAGCTTTCCCATCGATCGGGGCTACACCTTC. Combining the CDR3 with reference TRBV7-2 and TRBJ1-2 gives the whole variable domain GAGVSQSPSNKVTEKGKDVELRCDPISGHTALYWYRQSLGQGLEFLIYFQGNSAPDKSGLPSDRFSAERTGGSVSTLTIQRTQQEDSAVYLCASSFPIDRGYTFGSGTRLTVV.

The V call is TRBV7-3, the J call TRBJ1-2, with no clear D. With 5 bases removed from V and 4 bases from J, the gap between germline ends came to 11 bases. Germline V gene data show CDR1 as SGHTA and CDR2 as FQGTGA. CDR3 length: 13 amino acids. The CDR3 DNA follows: TGTGCCAGCAGCGCGCCGGGTGGCTATGGCTACACCTTC. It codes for CASSAPGGYGYTF.

CDR3: CASSQDLPPGYHVNEQYF. CDR3 DNA sequence: TGCGCCAGCAGCCAAGATCTGCCCCCCGGGTATCATGTGAACGAGCAGTACTTC. J is TRBJ2-7 and V is TRBV4-3; D gene unclear. Germline V gene data show CDR1 as LGHNA and CDR2 as YSLEER. The CDR3 is made up of 18 amino acids. V was cut by 0 bases and J by 5 bases, with 23 bases left in between.

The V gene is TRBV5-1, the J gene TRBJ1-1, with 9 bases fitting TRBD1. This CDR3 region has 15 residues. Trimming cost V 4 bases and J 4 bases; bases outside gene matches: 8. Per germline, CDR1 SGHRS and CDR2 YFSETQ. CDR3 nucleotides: TGCGCCAGCAGCGGGGACAGGGCTCGGAGCACTGAAGCTTTCTTT. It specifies CASSGDRARSTEAFF. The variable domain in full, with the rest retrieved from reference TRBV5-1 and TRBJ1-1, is KAGVTQTPRYLIKTRGQQVTLSCSPISGHRSVSWYQQTPGQGLQFLFEYFSETQRNKGNFPGRFSGRQFSNSRSEMNVSTLELGDSALYLCASSGDRARSTEAFFGQGTRLTVV.

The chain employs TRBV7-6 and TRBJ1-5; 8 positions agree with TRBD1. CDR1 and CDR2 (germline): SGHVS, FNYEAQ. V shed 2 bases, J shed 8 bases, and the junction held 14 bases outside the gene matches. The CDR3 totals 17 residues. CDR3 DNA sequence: TGTGCCAGCAGCTTACTTCCAGGGGGCTCCTTAGGAGAGCCCCAGCATTTT. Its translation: CASSLLPGGSLGEPQHF.

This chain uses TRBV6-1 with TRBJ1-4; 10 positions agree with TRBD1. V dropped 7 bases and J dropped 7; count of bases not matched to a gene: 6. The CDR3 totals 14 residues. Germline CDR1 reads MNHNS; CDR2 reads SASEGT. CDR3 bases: TGTGCCAGCACCCTGGACAGGGGGAGTGAAAAACTGTTTTTT. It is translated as CASTLDRGSEKLFF.

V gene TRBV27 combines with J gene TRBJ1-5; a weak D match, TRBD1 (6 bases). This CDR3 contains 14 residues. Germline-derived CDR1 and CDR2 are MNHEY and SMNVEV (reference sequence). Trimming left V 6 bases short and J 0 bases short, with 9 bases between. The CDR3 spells CASRRTVSNQPQHF. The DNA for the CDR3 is TGTGCCAGCAGGCGGACAGTTAGCAATCAGCCCCAGCATTTT.

The CDR3 nucleotides read TGTGCCAGCAGTTTGTACAGGGCTGGGGTTGCTGAAGCTTTCTTT. Its translation is CASSLYRAGVAEAFF. The chain employs TRBV6-5 and TRBJ1-1; TRBD1 is a possible D gene (6 bases). CDR1 MNHEY and CDR2 SVGAGI come from the germline V gene. The germline V and J ends were trimmed by 4 bases and 6 bases, with 18 bases remaining between them. This CDR3 has 15 amino acids.

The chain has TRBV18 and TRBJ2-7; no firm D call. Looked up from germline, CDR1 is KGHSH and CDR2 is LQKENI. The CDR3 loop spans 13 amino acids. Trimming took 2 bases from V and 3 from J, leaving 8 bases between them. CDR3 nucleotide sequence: TGTGCCAGCTCACCAATTAAATACTACGAGCAGTACTTC. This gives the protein CASSPIKYYEQYF.

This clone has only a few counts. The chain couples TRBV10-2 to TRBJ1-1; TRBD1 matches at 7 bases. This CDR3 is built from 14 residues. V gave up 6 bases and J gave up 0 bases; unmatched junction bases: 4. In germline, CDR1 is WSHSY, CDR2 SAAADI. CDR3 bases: TGCGCCAGCAGAGAGGGACAGATGAACACTGAAGCTTTCTTT. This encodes CASREGQMNTEAFF.

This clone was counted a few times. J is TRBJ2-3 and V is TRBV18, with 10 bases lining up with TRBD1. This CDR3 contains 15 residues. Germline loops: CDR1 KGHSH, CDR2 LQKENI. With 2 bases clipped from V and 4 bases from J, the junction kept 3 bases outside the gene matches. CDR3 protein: CASSPGTGAPDTQYF. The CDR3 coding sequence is TGTGCCAGCTCACCAGGGACAGGGGCCCCAGATACGCAGTATTTT.

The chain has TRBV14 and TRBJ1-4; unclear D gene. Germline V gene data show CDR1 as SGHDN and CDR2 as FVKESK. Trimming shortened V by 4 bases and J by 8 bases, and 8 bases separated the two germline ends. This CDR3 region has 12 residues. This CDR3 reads CASSPGREKLFF. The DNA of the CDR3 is TGTGCCAGCAGCCCCGGTCGCGAAAAACTGTTTTTT.

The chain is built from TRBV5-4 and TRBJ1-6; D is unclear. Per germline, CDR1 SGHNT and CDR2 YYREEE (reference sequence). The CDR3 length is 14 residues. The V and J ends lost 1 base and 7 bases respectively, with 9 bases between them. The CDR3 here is CASSLRVKNSPLHF. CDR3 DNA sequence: TGTGCCAGCAGCTTGCGAGTCAAAAATTCACCCCTCCACTTT.

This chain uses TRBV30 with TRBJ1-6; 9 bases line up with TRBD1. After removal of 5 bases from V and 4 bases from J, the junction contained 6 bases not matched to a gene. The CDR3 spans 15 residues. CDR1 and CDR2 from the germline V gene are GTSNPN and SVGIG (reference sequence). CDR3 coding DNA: TGTGCCTGGCCACAGGGGGCCCCTTATAATTCACCCCTCCACTTT. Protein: CAWPQGAPYNSPLHF.

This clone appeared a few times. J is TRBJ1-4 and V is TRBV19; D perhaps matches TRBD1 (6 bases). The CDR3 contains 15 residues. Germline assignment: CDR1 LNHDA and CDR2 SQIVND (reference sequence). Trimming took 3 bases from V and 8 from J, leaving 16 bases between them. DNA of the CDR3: TGTGCCAGTAGTATCTCTGGGACATCGAGGGAAAAACTGTTTTTT. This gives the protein CASSISGTSREKLFF.

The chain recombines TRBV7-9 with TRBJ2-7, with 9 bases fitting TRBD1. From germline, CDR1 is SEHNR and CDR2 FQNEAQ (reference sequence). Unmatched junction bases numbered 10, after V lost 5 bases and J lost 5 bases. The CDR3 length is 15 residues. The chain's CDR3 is CASSHYGTGKDEQYF. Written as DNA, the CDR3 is TGTGCCAGCAGCCACTACGGGACAGGGAAAGACGAGCAGTACTTC.